These 6 T cell receptor beta chains came from one sample sequenced in a study of read filtering for tumor transcriptome and immune sequencing. This library used approximately 0.4 ug RNA and molecular barcoded adaptors spanning alpha/delta and beta/gamma chains. TCRdb fed the reads into MiXCR, producing one record per CDR3 protein. The table has more than 100,000 distinct CDR3 sequences, approximately 13% seen once. Material for sequencing was a population of CD138-negative cells sorted from bone marrow. These receptors originate from a donor at least 40 years old with multiple myeloma.

In this sample, this clonotype turned up many times. The chain combines TRBV12-5 with TRBJ2-2; 10 bases are shared with TRBD2. J gave up 5 bases and V 4 bases, and 7 bases lay outside the gene matches. The CDR3 sequence is 16 residues long. CDR1 is LGHNT and CDR2 is FRNRAP in the germline V gene. CDR3 DNA: TGTGCTAGTGGTTCGCCCCTAGCGGGAGAAACCGGGGAGCTGTTTTTT. As protein: CASGSPLAGETGELFF. The full variable domain, completed using reference TRBV12-5 and TRBJ2-2, is DARVTQTPRHKVTEMGQEVTMRCQPILGHNTVFWYRQTMMQGLELLAYFRNRAPLDDSGMPKDRFSAEMPDATLATLKIQPSEPRDSAVYFCASGSPLAGETGELFFGEGSRLTVL.

Concerning this clonotype itself: A read error is possible here, since a much larger clone lies one base away. The V call is TRBV28, the J call TRBJ1-1; 7 bases map to TRBD1. With 6 bases clipped from V and 4 bases from J, the junction kept 23 bases outside the gene matches. Germline assignment: CDR1 MDHEN and CDR2 SYDVKM. There are 19 residues in the CDR3. The CDR3 DNA sequence: TGTGCCAGCAGCCCACCTCCTTCCGGGACAGTAACGGACATCACTGAAGCTTTCTTT. It codes for CASSPPPSGTVTDITEAFF.

A few counts support this clonotype. At one of its ends the junction is not consistent with the germline gene, which may arise from a read error. The V call is TRBV7-9, the J call TRBJ1-1; 8 bases are shared with TRBD1. The CDR3 spans 15 residues. CDR1 SEHNR and CDR2 FQNEAQ come from the germline V gene (reference sequence). CDR3: CASSPSGQVNTDAFF. The CDR3, as DNA: TGTGCCAGCAGCCCCTCGGGACAGGTGAACACTGATGCTTTCTTT. The entire variable domain, with the rest obtained from reference TRBV7-9 and TRBJ1-1, is as follows: DTGVSQNPRHKITKRGQNVTFRCDPISEHNRLYWYRQTLGQGPEFLTYFQNEAQLEKSRLLSDRFSAERPKGSFSTLEIQRTEQGDSAMYLCASSPSGQVNTDAFFGQGTRLTVV.

This clonotype was picked up many times. The CDR3 region is CASSLGQENTEAFF. CDR3 sequence (DNA): TGCGCCAGCAGCTTAGGGCAGGAGAACACTGAAGCTTTCTTT. The chain recombines TRBV10-2 with TRBJ1-1; the D is unclear. Deletions cut 6 bases from V and 1 base from J, with 12 bases between. CDR3 length: 14 residues. Germline V gene data show CDR1 as WSHSY and CDR2 as SAAADI.

This clonotype was seen many times. The rearrangement links TRBV28 to TRBJ1-5; 8 bases fit TRBD1. V shed 5 bases and J 0 bases; nucleotides not matched to a gene: 6. CDR1 MDHEN and CDR2 SYDVKM come from the germline V gene. This CDR3 is built from 16 residues. The CDR3 sequence is CASSIRQGYSNQPQHF. CDR3 DNA: TGTGCCAGCAGTATACGACAGGGGTATAGCAATCAGCCCCAGCATTTT. Variable domain in full (rest from reference TRBV28 and TRBJ1-5): DVKVTQSSRYLVKRTGEKVFLECVQDMDHENMFWYRQDPGLGLRLIYFSYDVKMKEKGDIPEGYSVSREKKERFSLILESASTNQTSMYLCASSIRQGYSNQPQHFGDGTRLSIL.

This clonotype was observed many times. The CDR3 DNA is TGCGCCAGCACCGTCACCAGAACCACAGATACGCAGTATTTT. Its translation: CASTVTRTTDTQYF. The chain carries TRBV5-1 and TRBJ2-3; D gene unclear. V shed 6 bases and J shed 2 bases, with 13 bases lying between them. CDR1 and CDR2 (germline): SGHRS, YFSETQ. CDR3 length: 14 residues.